The 8 T cell receptor beta chains listed next were all sequenced from one sample in a study of blood T cell repertoires in COVID-19. Sequencing was performed with immunoSEQ multiplex PCR; in TCRdb, only in-frame clones are kept and a portion is missing. The sample holds more than 300,000 clones, approximately 90% seen once. The sample was peripheral blood. These receptors originate from a woman in her twenties or thirties with COVID-19, enrolled during active disease.

The genes are TRBV10-3 and TRBJ2-7; weak D call: TRBD1 (5 bases). V was trimmed by 2 bases and J by 2 bases, leaving 16 bases between them. The germline V gene has CDR1 ENHRY and CDR2 SYGVKD. The CDR3 totals 16 residues. CDR3 DNA: TGTGCCATCAGTGAGGTTGGCAGGGTAAGGACCTACGAGCAGTACTTC. It codes for CAISEVGRVRTYEQYF.

The chain couples TRBV12-5 to TRBJ1-4, with a tentative D call TRBD1 (6 bases). The V end was cut by 2 bases, the J end by 4 bases, with 14 bases between. Germline-derived CDR1 and CDR2 are LGHNT and FRNRAP. CDR3 length equals 16 residues. CDR3 coding DNA: TGTGCTAGTGGTTTGTTCCAGGGGTCGCGTAATGAAAAACTGTTTTTT. Amino acid sequence: CASGLFQGSRNEKLFF. The full variable domain, with the rest looked up from reference TRBV12-5 and TRBJ1-4, is DARVTQTPRHKVTEMGQEVTMRCQPILGHNTVFWYRQTMMQGLELLAYFRNRAPLDDSGMPKDRFSAEMPDATLATLKIQPSEPRDSAVYFCASGLFQGSRNEKLFFGSGTQLSVL.

V gene TRBV19 combines with J gene TRBJ1-5; tentative D call: TRBD1 (5 bases). This CDR3 comprises 15 residues. Per the germline V gene, CDR1 is LNHDA and CDR2 is SQIVND (reference sequence). Trimming took 7 bases from V and 7 from J, leaving 20 bases between them. The DNA for the CDR3 is TGTGCCAGTATCGAGGAGGGCCAGGGTCGACAGCCCCAGCATTTT. It is translated as CASIEEGQGRQPQHF.

This clone was picked up a small number of times. The V call is TRBV2, the J call TRBJ1-6; D call uncertain. The V end was cut by 4 bases, the J end by 10 bases, with 5 bases between. Germline lookup yields CDR1 SNHLY and CDR2 FYNNEI. The CDR3 contains 11 residues. This CDR3 reads CASSGGSPLHF. The CDR3 bases are TGTGCCAGCAGTGGCGGGTCACCCCTCCACTTT.

This rearrangement joins TRBV18 to TRBJ2-5; D might be TRBD1 (6 bases). The CDR3 consists of 18 residues. With 3 bases removed from V and 2 bases from J, the gap between germline ends came to 22 bases. Germline lookup yields CDR1 KGHSH and CDR2 LQKENI. The CDR3 here is CASSPRAPSRGRQETQYF. The CDR3 DNA follows: TGTGCCAGCTCACCCAGGGCCCCCAGCAGGGGTCGGCAAGAGACCCAGTACTTC.

This clone has a count of ten or more. The V and J genes are TRBV11-2 and TRBJ1-1; unclear D gene. Germline V gene sequence: CDR1 SGHAT, CDR2 FQNNGV. The CDR3 has 13 residues. Trimming took 7 bases from V and 3 from J, leaving 12 bases between them. The CDR3 DNA follows: TGTGCCAGCACCTACGGGGTCGACACTGAAGCTTTCTTT. It is translated as CASTYGVDTEAFF.

The CDR3 sequence: CASSGRADRGSPLHF. The CDR3 DNA sequence: TGTGCCAGCAGCGGCCGGGCTGACCGAGGGTCACCCCTCCACTTT. V and J are TRBV5-5 and TRBJ1-6; D is unclear. Between the trimmed V and J ends, which lost 4 bases and 10 bases, there was a span of 18 bases. The CDR3 runs to 15 residues. Germline V gene sequence: CDR1 SGHKS, CDR2 YYEKEE (reference sequence).

The chain is built from TRBV2 and TRBJ1-1; D is perhaps TRBD1 (5 bases). The CDR3 covers 14 residues. V was trimmed by 6 bases and J by 0 bases, leaving 11 bases between them. Germline V gene lookup returns CDR1 SNHLY and CDR2 FYNNEI. CDR3 DNA sequence: TGTGCCAGCAGCAACCAGGGTTTGAACACTGAAGCTTTCTTT. This encodes CASSNQGLNTEAFF. Based on the CDR3 plus reference TRBV2 and TRBJ1-1, the full variable domain is EPEVTQTPSHQVTQMGQEVILRCVPISNHLYFYWYRQILGQKVEFLVSFYNNEISEKSEIFDDQFSVERPDGSNFTLKIRSTKLEDSAMYFCASSNQGLNTEAFFGQGTRLTVV.